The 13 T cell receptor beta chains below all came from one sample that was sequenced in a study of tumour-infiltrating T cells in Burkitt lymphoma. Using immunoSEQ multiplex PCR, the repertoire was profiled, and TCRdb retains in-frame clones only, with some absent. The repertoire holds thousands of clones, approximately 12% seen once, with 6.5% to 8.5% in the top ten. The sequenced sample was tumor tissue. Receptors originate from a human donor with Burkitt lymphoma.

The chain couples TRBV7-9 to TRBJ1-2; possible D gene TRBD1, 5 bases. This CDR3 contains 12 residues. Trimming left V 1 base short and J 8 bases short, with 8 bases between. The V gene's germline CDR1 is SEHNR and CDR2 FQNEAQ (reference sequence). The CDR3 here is CASSLGGDGYTF. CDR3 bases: TGTGCCAGCAGCTTAGGTGGGGACGGCTACACCTTC.

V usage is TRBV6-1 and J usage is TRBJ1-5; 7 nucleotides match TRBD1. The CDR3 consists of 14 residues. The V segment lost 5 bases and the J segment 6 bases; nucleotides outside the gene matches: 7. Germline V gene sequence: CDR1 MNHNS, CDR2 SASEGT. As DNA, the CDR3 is TGTGCCAGCAGTCAACACGACAGGGTTCAGCCCCAGCATTTT. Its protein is CASSQHDRVQPQHF.

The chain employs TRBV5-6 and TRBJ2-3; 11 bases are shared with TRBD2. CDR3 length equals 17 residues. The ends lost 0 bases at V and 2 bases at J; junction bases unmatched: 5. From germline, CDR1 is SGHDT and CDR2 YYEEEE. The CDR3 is CASSLEGTSGHTDTQYF. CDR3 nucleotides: TGTGCCAGCAGCTTGGAGGGGACTAGCGGCCACACAGATACGCAGTATTTT.

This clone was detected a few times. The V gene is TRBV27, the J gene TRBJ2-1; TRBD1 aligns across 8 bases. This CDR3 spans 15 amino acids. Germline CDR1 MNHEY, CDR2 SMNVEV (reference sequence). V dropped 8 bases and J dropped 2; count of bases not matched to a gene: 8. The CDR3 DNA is TGTGCCAGCTCTATGACAGGGGTCGCCTACAATGAGCAGTTCTTC. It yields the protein CASSMTGVAYNEQFF.

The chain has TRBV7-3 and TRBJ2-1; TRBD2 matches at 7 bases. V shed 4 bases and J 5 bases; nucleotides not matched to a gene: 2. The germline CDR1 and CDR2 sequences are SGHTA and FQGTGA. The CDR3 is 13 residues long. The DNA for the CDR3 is TGTGCCAGCAGCTCGACTAGCAACAATGAGCAGTTCTTC. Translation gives CASSSTSNNEQFF.

The DNA for the CDR3 is TGCGCCAGCAGCCGGGAAGGGTATGCAACCTATGGCTACACCTTC. Translation gives CASSREGYATYGYTF. This chain connects TRBV4-1 to TRBJ1-2; D ambiguous. This CDR3 contains 15 residues. The ends were cut back, 4 bases at V and 4 bases at J, with 16 bases in the middle. The germline gives CDR1 MGHRA, CDR2 YSYEKL.

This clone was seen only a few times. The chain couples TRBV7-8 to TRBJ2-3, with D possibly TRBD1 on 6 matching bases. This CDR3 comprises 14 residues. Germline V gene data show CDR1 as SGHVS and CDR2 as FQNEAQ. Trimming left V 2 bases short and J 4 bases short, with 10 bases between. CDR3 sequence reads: CASSLQGTPDTQYF. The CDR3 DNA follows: TGTGCCAGCAGCTTACAGGGGACCCCAGATACGCAGTATTTT. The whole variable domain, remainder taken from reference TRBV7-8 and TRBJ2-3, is GAGVSQSPRYKVAKRGQDVALRCDPISGHVSLFWYQQALGQGPEFLTYFQNEAQLDKSGLPSDRFFAERPEGSVSTLKIQRTQQEDSAVYLCASSLQGTPDTQYFGPGTRLTVL.

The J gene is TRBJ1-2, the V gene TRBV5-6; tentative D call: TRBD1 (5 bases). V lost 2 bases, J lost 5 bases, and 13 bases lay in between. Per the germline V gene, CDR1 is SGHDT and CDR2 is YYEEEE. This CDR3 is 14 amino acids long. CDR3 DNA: TGTGCCAGCAGCTTCGCCGGGACTTTTTATGGCTACACCTTC. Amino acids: CASSFAGTFYGYTF.

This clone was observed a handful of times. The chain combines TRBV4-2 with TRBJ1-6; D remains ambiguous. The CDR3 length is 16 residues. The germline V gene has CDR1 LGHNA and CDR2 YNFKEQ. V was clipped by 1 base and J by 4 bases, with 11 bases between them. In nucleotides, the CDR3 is TGTGCCAGCAGCCAAGCAAGGACGGATTATAATTCACCCCTCCACTTT. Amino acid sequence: CASSQARTDYNSPLHF.

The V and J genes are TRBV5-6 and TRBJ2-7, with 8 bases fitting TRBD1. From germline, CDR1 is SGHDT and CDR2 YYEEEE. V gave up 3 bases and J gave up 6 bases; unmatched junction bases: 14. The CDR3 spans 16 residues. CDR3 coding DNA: TGTGCCAGCAGCTCGGGCGACAGGGGATGGTTAGGCGAGCAGTACTTC. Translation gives CASSSGDRGWLGEQYF.

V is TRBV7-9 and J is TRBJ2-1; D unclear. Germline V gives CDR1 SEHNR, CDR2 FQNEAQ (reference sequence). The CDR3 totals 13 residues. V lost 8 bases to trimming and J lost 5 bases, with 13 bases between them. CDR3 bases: TGTGCCAGCGAAAACAGTACTCACAATGAGCAGTTCTTC. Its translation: CASENSTHNEQFF. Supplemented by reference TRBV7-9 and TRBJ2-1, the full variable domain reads DTGVSQNPRHKITKRGQNVTFRCDPISEHNRLYWYRQTLGQGPEFLTYFQNEAQLEKSRLLSDRFSAERPKGSFSTLEIQRTEQGDSAMYLCASENSTHNEQFFGPGTRLTVL.

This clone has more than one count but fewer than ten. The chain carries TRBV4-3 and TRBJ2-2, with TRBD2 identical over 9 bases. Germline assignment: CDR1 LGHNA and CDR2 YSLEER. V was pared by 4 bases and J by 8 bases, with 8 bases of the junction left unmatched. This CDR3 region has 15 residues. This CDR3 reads CASSPSGGPAGELFF. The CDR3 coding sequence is TGCGCCAGCAGCCCGAGCGGGGGGCCGGCTGGGGAGCTGTTTTTT.

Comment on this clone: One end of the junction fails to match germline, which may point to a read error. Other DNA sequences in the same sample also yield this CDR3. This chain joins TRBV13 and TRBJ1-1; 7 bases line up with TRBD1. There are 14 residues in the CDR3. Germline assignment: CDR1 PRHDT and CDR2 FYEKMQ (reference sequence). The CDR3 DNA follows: TGTGCCAGCAGCTGGACAGGTGGGTACACTGAAGCGTTCTTT. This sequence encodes CASSWTGGYTEAFF.